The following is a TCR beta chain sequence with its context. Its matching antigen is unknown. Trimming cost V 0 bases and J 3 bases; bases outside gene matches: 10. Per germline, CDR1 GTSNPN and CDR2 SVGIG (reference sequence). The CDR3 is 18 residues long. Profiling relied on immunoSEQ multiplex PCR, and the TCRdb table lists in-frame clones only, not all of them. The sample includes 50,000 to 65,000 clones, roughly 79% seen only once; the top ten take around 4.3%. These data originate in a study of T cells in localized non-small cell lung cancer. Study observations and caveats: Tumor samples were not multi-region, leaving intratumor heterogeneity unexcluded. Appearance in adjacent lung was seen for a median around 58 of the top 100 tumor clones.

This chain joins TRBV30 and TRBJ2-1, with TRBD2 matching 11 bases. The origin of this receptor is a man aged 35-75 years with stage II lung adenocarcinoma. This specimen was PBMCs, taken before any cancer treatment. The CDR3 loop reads CAWSVQGLAGGFYNEQFF. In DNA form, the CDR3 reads TGTGCCTGGAGTGTACAGGGCCTAGCGGGAGGATTCTACAATGAGCAGTTCTTC.